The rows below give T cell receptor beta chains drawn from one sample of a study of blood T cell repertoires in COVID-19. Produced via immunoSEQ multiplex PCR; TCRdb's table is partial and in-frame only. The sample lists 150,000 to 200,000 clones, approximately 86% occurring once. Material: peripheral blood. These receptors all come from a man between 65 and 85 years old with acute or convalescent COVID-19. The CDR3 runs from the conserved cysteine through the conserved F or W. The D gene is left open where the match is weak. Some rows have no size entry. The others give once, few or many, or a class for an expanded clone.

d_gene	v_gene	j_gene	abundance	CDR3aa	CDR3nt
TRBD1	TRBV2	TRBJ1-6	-	CASSGDRGWPNSPLHF	TGTGCCAGCAGTGGGGACAGGGGTTGGCCAAATTCACCCCTCCACTTT
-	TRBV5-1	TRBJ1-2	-	CASSLARVGIPYGYTF	TGCGCCAGCAGCTTGGCCAGGGTGGGGATCCCATATGGCTACACCTTC
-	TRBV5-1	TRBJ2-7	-	CASSRTTGSYEQYF	TGCGCCAGCAGCCGTACCACAGGGAGCTACGAGCAGTACTTC
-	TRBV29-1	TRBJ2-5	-	CSVPLRGETQYF	TGCAGCGTCCCTCTAAGGGGAGAGACCCAGTACTTC
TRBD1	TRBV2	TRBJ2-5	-	CASRDRGETQYF	TGTGCCAGCAGGGACAGGGGAGAGACCCAGTACTTC
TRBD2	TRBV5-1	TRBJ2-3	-	CASSLTSGGTDTQYF	TGCGCCAGCAGCCTTACTAGCGGGGGCACAGATACGCAGTATTTT
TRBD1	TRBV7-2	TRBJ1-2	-	CASSPRGTVPYGYTF	TGTGCCAGCAGCCCCAGGGGGACAGTCCCCTATGGCTACACCTTC
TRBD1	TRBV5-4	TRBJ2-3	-	CASRDRAYTDTQYF	TGTGCCAGCAGAGACAGGGCTTACACAGATACGCAGTATTTT
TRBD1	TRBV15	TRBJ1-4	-	CATREGGQGVAKLFF	TGTGCCACCCGGGAGGGGGGACAGGGCGTTGCAAAACTGTTTTTT
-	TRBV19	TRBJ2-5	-	CASRGHPRETQYF	TGTGCCAGTAGGGGACATCCTAGAGAGACCCAGTACTTC
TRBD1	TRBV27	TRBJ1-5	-	CASSPMGQPGNQPQHF	TGTGCCAGCAGTCCCATGGGACAGCCCGGCAATCAGCCCCAGCATTTT
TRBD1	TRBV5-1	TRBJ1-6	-	CASSPDRADNSPLHF	TGCGCCAGCAGCCCCGACAGGGCGGATAATTCACCCCTCCACTTT
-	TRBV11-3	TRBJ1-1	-	CASSPRGDTEAFF	TGTGCCAGCAGTCCACGGGGGGACACTGAAGCTTTCTTT
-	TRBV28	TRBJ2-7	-	CASRRGGVAGSPEQYF	TGTGCCAGCAGAAGAGGGGGCGTAGCGGGATCTCCCGAGCAGTACTTC
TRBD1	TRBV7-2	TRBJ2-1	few	CASSSFGQGMSEQFF	TGTGCCAGCAGCTCCTTCGGACAGGGGATGAGTGAGCAGTTCTTC
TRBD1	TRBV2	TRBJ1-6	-	CASSGTGVDSPLHF	TGTGCCAGCAGTGGGACAGGGGTGGATTCACCCCTCCACTTT
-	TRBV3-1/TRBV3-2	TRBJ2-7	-	CASSQTGFFFDEQYF	TGTGCCAGCAGCCAAACAGGGTTCTTTTTCGACGAGCAGTACTTC
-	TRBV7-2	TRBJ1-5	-	CASSLRQGYQPQHF	TGTGCCAGCAGCTTAAGGCAGGGCTATCAGCCCCAGCATTTT
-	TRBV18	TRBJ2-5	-	CASSPHVGDSETQYF	TGTGCCAGCTCACCGCATGTGGGAGACTCGGAGACCCAGTACTTC
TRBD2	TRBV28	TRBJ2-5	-	CASSLMRGAETQYF	TGTGCCAGCAGTTTAATGCGGGGGGCCGAGACCCAGTACTTC
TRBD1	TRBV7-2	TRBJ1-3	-	CASSIQGGGTIYF	TGTGCCAGCAGCATCCAGGGGGGCGGCACCATATATTTT
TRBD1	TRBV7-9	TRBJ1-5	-	CASSMDRIGAQHF	TGTGCCAGCAGCATGGACAGGATCGGCGCCCAGCATTTT
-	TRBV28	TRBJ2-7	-	CASSPLGGQFSYEQYF	TGTGCCAGCAGTCCGCTCGGGGGACAGTTCTCCTACGAGCAGTACTTC
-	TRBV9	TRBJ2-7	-	CASSVTVSGEQYF	TGTGCCAGCAGCGTAACCGTTAGTGGCGAGCAGTACTTC
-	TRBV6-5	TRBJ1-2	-	CAITVGGGDGYTF	TGTGCCATCACCGTCGGGGGGGGAGATGGCTACACCTTC
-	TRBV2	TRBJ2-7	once	CASTTQGLGEQYF	TGTGCCAGCACGACACAGGGATTGGGGGAGCAGTACTTC
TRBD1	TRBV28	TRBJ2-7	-	CASSLWGQASYEQYF	TGTGCCAGCAGTTTATGGGGACAGGCTTCCTACGAGCAGTACTTC
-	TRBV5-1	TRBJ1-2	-	CASSLDRVGLGYGYTF	TGCGCCAGCAGCTTGGACAGGGTAGGTCTCGGCTATGGCTACACCTTC
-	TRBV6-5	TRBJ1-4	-	CASSRRRADKLFF	TGTGCCAGCAGTCGACGGCGAGCGGATAAACTGTTTTTT
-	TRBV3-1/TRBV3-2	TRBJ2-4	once	CASSRTGVAAMEDIQYF	TGTGCCAGCAGTCGCACGGGGGTAGCAGCTATGGAGGACATTCAGTACTTC
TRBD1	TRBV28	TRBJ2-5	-	CASSDYDREETQYF	TGTGCCAGCAGCGATTACGACAGGGAGGAGACCCAGTACTTC
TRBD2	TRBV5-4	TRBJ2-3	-	CASSPGLAGGEDTQYF	TGTGCCAGCAGCCCGGGACTAGCGGGTGGAGAAGATACGCAGTATTTT
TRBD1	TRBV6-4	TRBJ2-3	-	CASSDSPAGTGFTDTQYF	TGTGCCAGCAGTGACTCCCCCGCCGGGACAGGCTTCACAGATACGCAGTATTTT
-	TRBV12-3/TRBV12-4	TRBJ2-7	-	CASSSFYEQYF	TGTGCCAGCAGTTCTTTCTACGAGCAGTACTTC
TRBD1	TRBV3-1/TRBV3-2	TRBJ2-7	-	CASSRNSGTDYEQYF	TGTGCCAGCAGCCGGAACTCCGGGACAGACTACGAGCAGTACTTC
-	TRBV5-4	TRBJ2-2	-	CASSYRVNTGELFF	TGTGCCAGCAGCTACCGGGTGAACACCGGGGAGCTGTTTTTT
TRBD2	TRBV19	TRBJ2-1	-	CASSSPTSGRARQFF	TGTGCCAGTAGCTCACCGACTAGCGGGAGGGCGAGGCAGTTCTTC
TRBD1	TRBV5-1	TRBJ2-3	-	CASRDRGQVTDTQYF	TGCGCCAGCCGCGACAGGGGGCAAGTCACAGATACGCAGTATTTT
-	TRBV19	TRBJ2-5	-	CASSIRGGTETQYF	TGTGCCAGTAGTATTCGTGGAGGGACGGAGACCCAGTACTTC
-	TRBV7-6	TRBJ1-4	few	CASSSPSEEKLFF	TGTGCCAGCAGCTCCCCTAGTGAGGAAAAACTGTTTTTT
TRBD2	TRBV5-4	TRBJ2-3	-	CASSLGGTSGGATLDTQYF	TGTGCCAGCAGCTTGGGTGGGACTAGCGGGGGGGCCACTTTAGATACGCAGTATTTT